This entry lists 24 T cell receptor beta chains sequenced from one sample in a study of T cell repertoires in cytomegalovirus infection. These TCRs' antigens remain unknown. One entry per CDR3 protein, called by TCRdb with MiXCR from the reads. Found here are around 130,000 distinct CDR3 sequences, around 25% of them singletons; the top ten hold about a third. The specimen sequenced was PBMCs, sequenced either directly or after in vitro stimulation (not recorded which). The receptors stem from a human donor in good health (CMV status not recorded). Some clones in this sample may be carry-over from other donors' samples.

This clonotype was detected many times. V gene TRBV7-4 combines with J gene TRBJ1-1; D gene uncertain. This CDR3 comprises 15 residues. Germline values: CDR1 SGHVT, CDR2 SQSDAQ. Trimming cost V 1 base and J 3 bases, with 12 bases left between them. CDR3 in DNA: TGTGCCAGCAGCTTAGGACGGGGAATGGACACTGAAGCTTTCTTT. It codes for CASSLGRGMDTEAFF.

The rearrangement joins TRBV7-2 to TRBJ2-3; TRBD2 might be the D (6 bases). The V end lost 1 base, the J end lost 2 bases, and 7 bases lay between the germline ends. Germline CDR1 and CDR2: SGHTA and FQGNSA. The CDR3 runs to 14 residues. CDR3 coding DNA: TGTGCCAGCAGCTTAGGGGACTCCACAGATACGCAGTATTTT. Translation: CASSLGDSTDTQYF. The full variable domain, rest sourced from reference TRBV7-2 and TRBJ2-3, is GAGVSQSPSNKVTEKGKDVELRCDPISGHTALYWYRQSLGQGLEFLIYFQGNSAPDKSGLPSDRFSAERTGGSVSTLTIQRTQQEDSAVYLCASSLGDSTDTQYFGPGTRLTVL.

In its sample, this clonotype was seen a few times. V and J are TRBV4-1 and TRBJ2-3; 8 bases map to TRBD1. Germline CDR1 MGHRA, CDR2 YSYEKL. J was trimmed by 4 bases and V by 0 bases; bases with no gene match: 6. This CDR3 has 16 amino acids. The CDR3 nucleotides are TGCGCCAGCAGCCAAGATGGTCCAGGGGGCCCAGATACGCAGTATTTT. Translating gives CASSQDGPGGPDTQYF.

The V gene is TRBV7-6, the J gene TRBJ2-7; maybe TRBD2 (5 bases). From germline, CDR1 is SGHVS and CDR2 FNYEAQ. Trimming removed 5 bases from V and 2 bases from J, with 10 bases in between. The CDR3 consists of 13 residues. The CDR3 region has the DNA TGTGCCAGCAGCGACGGGGTTACCTACGAGCAGTACTTC. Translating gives CASSDGVTYEQYF.

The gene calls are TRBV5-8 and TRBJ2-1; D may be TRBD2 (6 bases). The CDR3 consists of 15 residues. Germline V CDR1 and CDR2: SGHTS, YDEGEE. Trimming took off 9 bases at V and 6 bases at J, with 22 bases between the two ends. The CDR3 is CATPRGSSVGNEQFF. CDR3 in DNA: TGTGCCACCCCGAGGGGCTCTAGCGTTGGCAATGAGCAGTTCTTC.

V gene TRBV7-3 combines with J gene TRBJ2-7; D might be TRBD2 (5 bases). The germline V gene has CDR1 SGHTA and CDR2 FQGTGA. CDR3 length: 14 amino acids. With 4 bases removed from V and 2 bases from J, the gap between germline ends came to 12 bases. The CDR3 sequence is CASSSGGRPYEQYF. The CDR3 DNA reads TGTGCCAGCAGCTCGGGCGGGCGACCCTACGAGCAGTACTTC.

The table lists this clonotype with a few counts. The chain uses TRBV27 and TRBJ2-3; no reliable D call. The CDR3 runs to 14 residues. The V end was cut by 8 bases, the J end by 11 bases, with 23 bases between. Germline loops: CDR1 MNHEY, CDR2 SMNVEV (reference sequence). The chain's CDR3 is CASGNEPNYAKQYF. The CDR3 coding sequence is TGTGCCAGCGGGAATGAACCAAACTACGCAAAGCAGTATTTT.

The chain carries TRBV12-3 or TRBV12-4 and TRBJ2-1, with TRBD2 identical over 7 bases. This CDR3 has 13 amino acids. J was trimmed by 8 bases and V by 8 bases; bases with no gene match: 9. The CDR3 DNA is TGTGCCAGCGGTTACGGGCGGGGGTATGAGCAGTTCTTC. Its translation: CASGYGRGYEQFF.

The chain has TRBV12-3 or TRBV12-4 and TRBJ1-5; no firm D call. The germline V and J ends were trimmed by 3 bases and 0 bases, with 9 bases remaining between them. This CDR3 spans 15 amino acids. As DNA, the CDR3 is TGTGCCAGCAGTTTTTTATCGGGTAGCAATCAGCCCCAGCATTTT. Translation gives CASSFLSGSNQPQHF.

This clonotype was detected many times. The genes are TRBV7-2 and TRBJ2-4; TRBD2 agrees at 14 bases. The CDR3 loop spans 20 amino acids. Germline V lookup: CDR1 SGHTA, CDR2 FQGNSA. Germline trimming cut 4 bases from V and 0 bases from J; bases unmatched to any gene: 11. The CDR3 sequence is CASSYGTSGRGGVAKNIQYF. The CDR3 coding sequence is TGTGCCAGCAGCTACGGGACTAGCGGGAGAGGGGGGGTAGCCAAAAACATTCAGTACTTC.

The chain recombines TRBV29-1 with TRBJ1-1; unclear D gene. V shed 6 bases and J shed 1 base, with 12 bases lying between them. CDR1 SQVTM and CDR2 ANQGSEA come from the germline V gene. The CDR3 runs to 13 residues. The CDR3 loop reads CSVSAGSNTEAFF. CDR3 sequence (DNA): TGCAGCGTCTCGGCAGGCTCGAACACTGAAGCTTTCTTT.

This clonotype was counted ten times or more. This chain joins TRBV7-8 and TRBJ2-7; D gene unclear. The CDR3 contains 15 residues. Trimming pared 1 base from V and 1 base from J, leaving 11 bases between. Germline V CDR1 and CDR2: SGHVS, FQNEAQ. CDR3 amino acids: CASSLELPMSYEQYV. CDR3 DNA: TGTGCCAGCAGCTTAGAACTACCGATGTCCTACGAGCAGTACGTC.

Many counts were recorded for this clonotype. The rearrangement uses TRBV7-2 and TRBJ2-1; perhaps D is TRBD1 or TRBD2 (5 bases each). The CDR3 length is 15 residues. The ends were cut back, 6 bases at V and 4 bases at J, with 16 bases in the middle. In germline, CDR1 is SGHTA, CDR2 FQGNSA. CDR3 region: CASRLDRMGYNEQFF. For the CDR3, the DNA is TGTGCCAGCAGACTAGACAGAATGGGTTACAATGAGCAGTTCTTC.

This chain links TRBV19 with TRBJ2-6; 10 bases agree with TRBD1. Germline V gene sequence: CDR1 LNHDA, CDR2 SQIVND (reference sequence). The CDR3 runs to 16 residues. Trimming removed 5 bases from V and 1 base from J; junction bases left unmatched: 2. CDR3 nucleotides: TGTGCCAGTAGTGACAGGGGGCGGTCTGGGGCCAACGTCCTGACTTTC. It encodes CASSDRGRSGANVLTF.

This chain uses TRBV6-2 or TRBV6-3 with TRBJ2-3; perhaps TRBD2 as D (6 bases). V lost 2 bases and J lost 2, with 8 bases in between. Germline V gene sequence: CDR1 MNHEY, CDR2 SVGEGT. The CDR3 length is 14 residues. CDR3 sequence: CASSYRDSTDTQYF. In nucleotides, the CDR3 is TGTGCCAGCAGTTACCGGGACTCCACAGATACGCAGTATTTT.

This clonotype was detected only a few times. The CDR3 DNA is TGTGCCAGCAGACCGGGACTCTTTAGCAATCAGCCCCAGCATTTT. As protein: CASRPGLFSNQPQHF. The chain links TRBV28 to TRBJ1-5; D is perhaps TRBD1 (5 bases). The CDR3 has 15 residues. Germline V gene data show CDR1 as MDHEN and CDR2 as SYDVKM. The V and J ends lost 6 bases and 0 bases respectively, with 12 bases between them.

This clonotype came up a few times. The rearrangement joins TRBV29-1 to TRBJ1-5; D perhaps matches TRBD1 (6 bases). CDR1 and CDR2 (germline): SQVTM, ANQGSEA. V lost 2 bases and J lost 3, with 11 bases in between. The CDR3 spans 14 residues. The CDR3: CSVETGNNNQPQHF. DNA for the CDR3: TGCAGCGTTGAAACAGGGAATAACAATCAGCCCCAGCATTTT.

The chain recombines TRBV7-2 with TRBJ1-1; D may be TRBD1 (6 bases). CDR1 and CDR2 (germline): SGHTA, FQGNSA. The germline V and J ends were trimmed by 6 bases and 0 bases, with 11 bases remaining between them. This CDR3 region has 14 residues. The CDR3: CASRTGSMNTEAFF. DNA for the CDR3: TGTGCCAGCAGGACAGGATCTATGAACACTGAAGCTTTCTTT.

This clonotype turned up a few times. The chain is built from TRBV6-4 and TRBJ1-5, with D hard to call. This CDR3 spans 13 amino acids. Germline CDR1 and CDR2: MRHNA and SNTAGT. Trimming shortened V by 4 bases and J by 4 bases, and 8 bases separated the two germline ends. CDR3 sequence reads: CASSVEENQPQHF. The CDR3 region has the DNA TGTGCCAGCAGTGTGGAGGAAAATCAGCCCCAGCATTTT.

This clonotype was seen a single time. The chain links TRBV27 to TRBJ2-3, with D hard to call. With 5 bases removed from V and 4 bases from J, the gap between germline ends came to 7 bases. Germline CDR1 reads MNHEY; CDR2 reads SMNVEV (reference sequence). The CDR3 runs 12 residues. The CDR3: CASSAVADTQYF. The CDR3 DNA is TGTGCCAGCAGTGCGGTTGCAGATACGCAGTATTTT.

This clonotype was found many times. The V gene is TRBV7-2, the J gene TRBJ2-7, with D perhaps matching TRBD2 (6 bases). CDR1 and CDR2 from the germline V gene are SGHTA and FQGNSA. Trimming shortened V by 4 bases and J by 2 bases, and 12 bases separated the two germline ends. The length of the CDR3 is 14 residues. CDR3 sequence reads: CASSSWTTTYEQYF. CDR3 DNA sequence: TGTGCCAGCAGCTCATGGACTACTACCTACGAGCAGTACTTC.

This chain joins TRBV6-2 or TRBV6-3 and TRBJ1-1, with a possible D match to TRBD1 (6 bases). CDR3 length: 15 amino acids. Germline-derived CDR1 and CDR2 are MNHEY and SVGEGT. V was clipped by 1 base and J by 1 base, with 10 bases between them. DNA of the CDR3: TGTGCCAGCAGTTACTACGGGACACCGAACACTGAAGCTTTCTTT. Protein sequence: CASSYYGTPNTEAFF.

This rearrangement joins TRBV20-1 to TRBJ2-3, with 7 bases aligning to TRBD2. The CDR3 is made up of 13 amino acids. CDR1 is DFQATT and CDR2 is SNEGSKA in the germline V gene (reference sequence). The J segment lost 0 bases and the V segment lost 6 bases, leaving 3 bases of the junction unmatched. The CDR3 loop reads CSAREASTDTQYF. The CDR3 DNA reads TGCAGTGCCCGGGAGGCTAGCACAGATACGCAGTATTTT.

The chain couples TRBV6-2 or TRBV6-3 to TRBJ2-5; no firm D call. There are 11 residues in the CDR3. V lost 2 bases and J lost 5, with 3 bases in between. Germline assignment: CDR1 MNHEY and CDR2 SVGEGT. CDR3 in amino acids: CASSYSETQYF. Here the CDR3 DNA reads TGTGCCAGCAGTTACAGCGAGACCCAGTACTTC.